These 28 T cell receptor beta chains share one sample of origin, sequenced in a study of PD-1 blockade in mismatch repair-deficient tumors. TCRdb's copy holds only in-frame clones and misses some; the assay was immunoSEQ multiplex PCR. This table has tens of thousands of clones, 81% appearing once. The sample here was peripheral blood, taken 20 weeks after starting pembrolizumab. The receptor source for this set is an adult with mismatch repair-deficient cancer.

V gene TRBV6-5 combines with J gene TRBJ1-2; D unresolved. The germline gives CDR1 MNHEY, CDR2 SVGAGI. V was shortened by 4 bases and J by 4 bases, with 10 bases between the two germline ends. This CDR3 is built from 13 residues. In DNA form, the CDR3 reads TGTGCCAGCAGTTCTACGAGTTTCTATGGCTACACCTTC. Encoded protein: CASSSTSFYGYTF.

The V call is TRBV5-1, the J call TRBJ1-2; maybe TRBD1 (5 bases). CDR1 and CDR2 from the germline V gene are SGHRS and YFSETQ. The CDR3 extends over 17 amino acids. The ends were cut back, 3 bases at V and 4 bases at J, with 22 bases in the middle. The CDR3 DNA is TGCGCCAGCAGCTGGGACGGCATAGAAGTATTCGCCTATGGCTACACCTTC. Its translation is CASSWDGIEVFAYGYTF.

The chain employs TRBV29-1 and TRBJ2-7, with TRBD2 identical over 10 bases. J gave up 7 bases and V 6 bases, and 9 bases lay outside the gene matches. The CDR3 is 13 amino acids. Germline CDR1 reads SQVTM; CDR2 reads ANQGSEA. The DNA for the CDR3 is TGCAGCGTAGACGCTAGCGGGGGATCTGAGCAGTACTTC. The encoded protein is CSVDASGGSEQYF.

This clone has only a few counts. The chain recombines TRBV10-3 with TRBJ2-7; the D is unclear. This CDR3 region has 15 residues. Trimming took 0 bases from V and 1 from J, leaving 10 bases between them. CDR1 and CDR2 (germline): ENHRY, SYGVKD. This chain's CDR3 is CAISESGLGSYEQYF. Here the CDR3 DNA reads TGTGCCATCAGTGAGTCCGGGTTGGGTTCCTACGAGCAGTACTTC.

The chain recombines TRBV7-9 with TRBJ1-2, with D unclear. V dropped 2 bases and J dropped 7 bases, with 14 bases sitting between them. The CDR3 has 14 residues. Germline V gene sequence: CDR1 SEHNR, CDR2 FQNEAQ (reference sequence). CDR3 sequence reads: CASSLSSGSLGYTF. Here the CDR3 DNA reads TGTGCCAGCAGCTTAAGTTCGGGGAGCCTTGGCTACACCTTC.

This clone occurred a few times. The chain combines TRBV14 with TRBJ1-2; perhaps TRBD1 as D (6 bases). The CDR3 runs to 15 residues. Germline CDR1 is SGHDN and CDR2 is FVKESK. V lost 4 bases and J 4 bases, leaving 16 bases between the germline ends. The CDR3 nucleotides read TGTGCCAGCAGCCCCCATTCGGACAGACCCTATGGCTACACCTTC. Encoded protein: CASSPHSDRPYGYTF.

This chain connects TRBV28 to TRBJ2-3; weak D call: TRBD2 (6 bases). Germline V CDR1 and CDR2: MDHEN, SYDVKM. The CDR3 is 14 residues long. V was clipped by 3 bases and J by 0 bases, with 7 bases between them. The DNA for the CDR3 is TGTGCCAGCAGTTTGCGGGGTAGCACAGATACGCAGTATTTT. Amino acids: CASSLRGSTDTQYF.

The genes are TRBV2 and TRBJ1-2; D gene ambiguous. Germline V lookup: CDR1 SNHLY, CDR2 FYNNEI. The CDR3 has 14 residues. Deletions cut 6 bases from V and 1 base from J, with 12 bases between. This CDR3 reads CASSGPYGNYGYTF. In DNA, the CDR3 is TGTGCCAGCAGCGGACCTTATGGTAACTATGGCTACACCTTC.

The CDR3 region is CAWSRVNTEAFF. Written as DNA, the CDR3 is TGTGCCTGGAGTAGGGTGAACACTGAAGCTTTCTTT. J is TRBJ1-1 and V is TRBV30; D gene ambiguous. The germline V and J ends were trimmed by 2 bases and 0 bases, with 4 bases remaining between them. CDR1 and CDR2 (germline): GTSNPN, SVGIG (reference sequence). This CDR3 spans 12 amino acids.

V usage is TRBV29-1 and J usage is TRBJ2-1, with no clear D. CDR3 length equals 16 residues. Germline assignment: CDR1 SQVTM and CDR2 ANQGSEA. V dropped 4 bases and J dropped 4 bases, with 20 bases sitting between them. The CDR3: CSVVPPGSISYNEQFF. The CDR3 DNA reads TGCAGCGTTGTCCCTCCCGGGTCTATCTCTTACAATGAGCAGTTCTTC.

The chain employs TRBV28 and TRBJ1-4; D is unclear. This CDR3 has 12 amino acids. V shed 7 bases and J shed 7 bases, with 10 bases lying between them. CDR1 and CDR2 (germline): MDHEN, SYDVKM. CDR3 loop: CASTSGVEKLFF. The CDR3 DNA is TGTGCCAGCACCAGCGGGGTTGAAAAACTGTTTTTT.

This clone was found once. This chain links TRBV9 with TRBJ2-7; D tentatively fits TRBD1 or TRBD2 (5 bases each). V dropped 3 bases and J dropped 8 bases, with 24 bases sitting between them. Germline CDR1 SGDLS, CDR2 YYNGEE. The CDR3 runs to 16 residues. The CDR3 here is CASSATDGASGGQQYF. The CDR3 DNA reads as TGTGCCAGCAGCGCCACGGACGGAGCCTCTGGGGGTCAGCAGTACTTC.

In regard to this clone: Compared with germline, one end of the junction differs, possibly owing to a read error. The CDR3 loop reads CASRDSPELFF. Here the CDR3 DNA reads TGTGCCAGCCGTGACTCTCCCGAGCTGTTTTTT. The genes are TRBV2 and TRBJ2-2; no firm D call. The CDR3 runs to 11 residues. Germline V lookup: CDR1 SNHLY, CDR2 FYNNEI.

The chain combines TRBV2 with TRBJ2-3; D is perhaps TRBD1 or TRBD2 (6 bases each). The germline V gene has CDR1 SNHLY and CDR2 FYNNEI. V was shortened by 7 bases and J by 6 bases, with 17 bases between the two germline ends. The CDR3 has 14 amino acids. CDR3 sequence (DNA): TGTGCCAGCAACAGGGACTTCTCTTTTGATACGCAGTATTTT. It yields the protein CASNRDFSFDTQYF.

The chain links TRBV28 to TRBJ2-3; unclear D gene. Deletions cut 4 bases from V and 3 bases from J, with 14 bases between. The germline gives CDR1 MDHEN, CDR2 SYDVKM. This CDR3 is 15 amino acids long. In nucleotides, the CDR3 is TGTGCCAGCAGTTCCGTCGCACAAAAAACAGATACGCAGTATTTT. It codes for CASSSVAQKTDTQYF.

J is TRBJ1-1 and V is TRBV5-1; D might be TRBD1 (5 bases). In germline, CDR1 is SGHRS, CDR2 YFSETQ. The CDR3 totals 12 residues. V was pared by 0 bases and J by 11 bases, with 11 bases between. CDR3 DNA: TGCGCCAGCAGCTTGGCAGGGCAATCCGCTTTCTTT. Amino acids: CASSLAGQSAFF.

The chain employs TRBV9 and TRBJ2-1; D is unclear. V was cut by 1 base and J by 10 bases, with 6 bases left in between. From germline, CDR1 is SGDLS and CDR2 YYNGEE. The CDR3 is 11 amino acids. This CDR3 reads CASSVNSEQFF. The CDR3, as DNA: TGTGCCAGCAGCGTAAATTCGGAGCAGTTCTTC. Full variable domain (missing parts from reference TRBV9 and TRBJ2-1): DSGVTQTPKHLITATGQRVTLRCSPRSGDLSVYWYQQSLDQGLQFLIQYYNGEERAKGNILERFSAQQFPDLHSELNLSSLELGDSALYFCASSVNSEQFFGPGTRLTVL.

This sequence joins TRBV7-2 and TRBJ2-5; D assignment may be TRBD1 or TRBD2 (5 bases each). This CDR3 has 14 amino acids. V was trimmed by 5 bases and J by 1 base, leaving 11 bases between them. Germline assignment: CDR1 SGHTA and CDR2 FQGNSA. CDR3: CASSQGPAQETQYF. CDR3 bases: TGTGCCAGCAGCCAGGGACCAGCCCAAGAGACCCAGTACTTC.

This clone was recorded once. J is TRBJ1-5 and V is TRBV4-3, with D unresolved. The CDR3 length is 13 residues. Germline V gene sequence: CDR1 LGHNA, CDR2 YSLEER. V shed 2 bases and J shed 5 bases, with 7 bases lying between them. The DNA of the CDR3 is TGCGCCAGCAGCCAAAGCGCGTATCAGCCCCAGCATTTT. It is translated as CASSQSAYQPQHF.

This clone was recorded once. The chain has TRBV19 and TRBJ2-7, with D perhaps TRBD1 (6 bases). Trimming pared 6 bases from V and 2 bases from J, leaving 14 bases between. This CDR3 region has 14 residues. Germline CDR1 is LNHDA and CDR2 is SQIVND (reference sequence). CDR3 DNA: TGTGCCAGTAGCCCCCGGGACACAACCTACGAGCAGTACTTC. This sequence encodes CASSPRDTTYEQYF.

The chain is built from TRBV5-1 and TRBJ2-2; TRBD2 matches at 8 bases. The CDR3 covers 17 residues. V dropped 4 bases and J dropped 3; count of bases not matched to a gene: 11. Germline CDR1 is SGHRS and CDR2 is YFSETQ. Here the CDR3 reads CASSSPGGREDTGELFF. CDR3 in DNA: TGCGCCAGCAGCAGCCCCGGGGGGCGGGAGGACACCGGGGAGCTGTTTTTT.

The rearrangement uses TRBV6-1 and TRBJ2-6; the D gene is possibly TRBD1 (5 bases). The germline V and J ends were trimmed by 7 bases and 1 base, with 8 bases remaining between them. The CDR3 is 14 amino acids. Germline assignment: CDR1 MNHNS and CDR2 SASEGT. CDR3 protein: CASNTGSGANVLTF. The CDR3 bases are TGTGCCAGCAATACAGGTTCTGGGGCCAACGTCCTGACTTTC.

The rearrangement links TRBV7-2 to TRBJ2-7, with TRBD2 matching over 8 bases. Trimming removed 2 bases from V and 0 bases from J; junction bases left unmatched: 3. The CDR3 sequence is 15 residues long. Looked up from germline, CDR1 is SGHTA and CDR2 is FQGNSA. CDR3 nucleotides: TGTGCCAGCAGCTTAAGCGGGGGAGGCTCCTACGAGCAGTACTTC. Amino acid sequence: CASSLSGGGSYEQYF.

The J gene is TRBJ2-7, the V gene TRBV5-4; 13 nucleotides agree with TRBD2. Trimming cost V 3 bases and J 6 bases; bases outside gene matches: 6. This CDR3 has 15 residues. Germline loops: CDR1 SGHNT, CDR2 YYREEE (reference sequence). In nucleotides, the CDR3 is TGTGCCAGCAGCTCAAGGACTAGCGGGAGAGTCGAGCAGTACTTC. Translation gives CASSSRTSGRVEQYF. Variable domain in full (rest from reference TRBV5-4 and TRBJ2-7): ETGVTQSPTHLIKTRGQQVTLRCSSQSGHNTVSWYQQALGQGPQFIFQYYREEENGRGNFPPRFSGLQFPNYSSELNVNALELDDSALYLCASSSRTSGRVEQYFGPGTRLTVT.

This clone was seen a single time. The rearrangement joins TRBV10-3 to TRBJ1-4; the match to TRBD1 covers 12 bases. Germline CDR1 ENHRY, CDR2 SYGVKD. Germline trimming cut 8 bases from V and 0 bases from J; bases unmatched to any gene: 10. CDR3 length: 18 residues. As DNA, the CDR3 is TGTGCCATCTCGCGGGACAGGGGGCCTTCCTCAACTAATGAAAAACTGTTTTTT. Protein sequence: CAISRDRGPSSTNEKLFF.

This chain connects TRBV10-3 to TRBJ2-7, with D perhaps TRBD2 (5 bases). V dropped 2 bases and J dropped 6 bases, with 11 bases sitting between them. The V gene's germline CDR1 is ENHRY and CDR2 SYGVKD. The CDR3 length is 13 residues. The CDR3 reads CAISEPRGVEQYF. CDR3 nucleotides: TGTGCCATCAGTGAGCCCCGGGGAGTCGAGCAGTACTTC.

The rearrangement links TRBV25-1 to TRBJ1-4; no firm D call. This CDR3 has 15 residues. The germline CDR1 and CDR2 sequences are MGHDK and SYGVNS. The germline V and J ends were trimmed by 1 base and 0 bases, with 6 bases remaining between them. The CDR3 region is CASSEFFATNEKLFF. CDR3 DNA sequence: TGTGCCAGCAGTGAATTTTTCGCAACTAATGAAAAACTGTTTTTT.

The V and J genes are TRBV28 and TRBJ1-4; no definite D call. Germline V gives CDR1 MDHEN, CDR2 SYDVKM. The CDR3 is made up of 15 amino acids. The ends were cut back, 2 bases at V and 4 bases at J, with 11 bases in the middle. As DNA, the CDR3 is TGTGCCAGCAGTTTAGGCTCTGCGGGTAATGAAAAACTGTTTTTT. Residues: CASSLGSAGNEKLFF.